These 16 T cell receptor beta chains originate from one sample sequenced in a study of shared clonotypes between healthy human individuals (TCRdb year 2020). The library was prepared using the immunoSEQ multiplex PCR assay. Held by TCRdb, this immuneACCESS table contains in-frame sequences only and omits some clones. Under half of the omission traces to an unresolved V gene where checked; the cause of the rest is unknown. Across this sample there are about half a million clones, with 81% seen only once. Together, the top ten hold roughly 13% of the sample. The sample was PBMCs. These receptor sequences come from a woman in her thirties or forties in good health. Some clones in this sample may be carry-over from other donors' samples.

The J gene is TRBJ2-7, the V gene TRBV7-2; TRBD2 matches 12 bases. The CDR3 sequence is 15 residues long. The germline CDR1 and CDR2 sequences are SGHTA and FQGNSA. V was pared by 5 bases and J by 2 bases, with 4 bases of the junction left unmatched. The chain's CDR3 is CASSPRLAGAYEQYF. The DNA of the CDR3 is TGTGCCAGCAGCCCCCGACTAGCGGGAGCCTACGAGCAGTACTTC.

This rearrangement joins TRBV7-2 to TRBJ1-4; D uncertain. Per the germline V gene, CDR1 is SGHTA and CDR2 is FQGNSA. V shed 5 bases and J shed 0 bases, with 10 bases lying between them. The CDR3 contains 15 residues. The CDR3 is CASSPGPPTNEKLFF. The CDR3 bases are TGTGCCAGCAGCCCAGGACCGCCAACTAATGAAAAACTGTTTTTT.

This chain links TRBV28 with TRBJ2-2; no reliable D call. Germline values: CDR1 MDHEN, CDR2 SYDVKM. Between the trimmed V and J ends, which lost 6 bases and 8 bases, there was a span of 16 bases. The CDR3 length is 14 residues. The DNA for the CDR3 is TGTGCCAGCAGGGTCGTGGCTGCTCGGGGGGAGCTGTTTTTT. It translates to CASRVVAARGELFF.

A note on this clone: A read error is the likely source, as a far larger clone sits one nucleotide away. The sample holds other DNA sequences that translate to the same CDR3. The chain is built from TRBV6-5 and TRBJ2-7, with D possibly TRBD1 on 5 matching bases. CDR1 is MNHEY and CDR2 is SVGAGI in the germline V gene. The CDR3 totals 15 residues. The CDR3 protein is CASSSNPGKAYEQYF. The CDR3 DNA is TGCGCCAGCAGTTCTAACCCAGGGAAGGCCTACGAGCAGTACTTC.

The gene calls are TRBV18 and TRBJ2-7, with D unresolved. The CDR3 is 14 residues long. CDR1 is KGHSH, CDR2 LQKENI, per germline. The V end lost 0 bases, the J end lost 1 base, and 7 bases lay between the germline ends. The CDR3 DNA follows: TGTGCCAGCTCACCACCGACCCGATCCTACGAGCAGTACTTC. Encoded protein: CASSPPTRSYEQYF.

Details on this clone: A much larger clonotype is one base distant, so this may be a read error. V and J are TRBV11-3 and TRBJ2-5; D is possibly TRBD2 (6 bases). This CDR3 has 14 residues. Germline CDR1 reads SGHNT; CDR2 reads YENEEA. CDR3 nucleotides: TGTGCCAGCAGCCCTCAGGGAGGAGGAGAGACCCAGCACTTC. Protein product: CASSPQGGGETQHF.

The chain joins TRBV6-5 to TRBJ1-2; D is unresolved. V was clipped by 1 base and J by 4 bases, with 13 bases between them. CDR1 is MNHEY and CDR2 is SVGAGI in the germline V gene. CDR3 length: 15 residues. The CDR3 region has the DNA TGTGCCAGCAGTTACTACCCCCAGAGGGCCTATGGCTACACCTTC. This gives the protein CASSYYPQRAYGYTF.

About this clone: A read error likely explains this, since a far larger clone differs by one base. The chain uses TRBV28 and TRBJ1-4; D not certain. V dropped 6 bases and J dropped 8 bases, with 16 bases sitting between them. This CDR3 is built from 14 residues. CDR1 MDHEN and CDR2 SYDVKM come from the germline V gene. CDR3 coding DNA: TGTGCCAGCAGCCTCCGCGGGGTGGAGGAAAAACTGTTTTTT. Encoded protein: CASSLRGVEEKLFF.

The sample holds a few counts of this clone. This chain links TRBV5-6 with TRBJ1-2; D is unresolved. Germline V CDR1 and CDR2: SGHDT, YYEEEE. The CDR3 totals 17 residues. V lost 0 bases and J 4 bases, leaving 19 bases between the germline ends. The CDR3 region has the DNA TGTGCCAGCAGCTTGGGGACTCAGGTTACCTGGTCCTATGGCTACACCTTC. Translation gives CASSLGTQVTWSYGYTF.

This chain uses TRBV6-5 with TRBJ2-1; TRBD2 aligns across 7 bases. The CDR3 runs to 15 residues. CDR1 and CDR2 from the germline V gene are MNHEY and SVGAGI. The ends lost 6 bases at V and 3 bases at J; junction bases unmatched: 8. The chain's CDR3 is CASRQNTGGYNEQFF. CDR3 DNA: TGTGCCAGCAGGCAGAATACGGGAGGCTACAATGAGCAGTTCTTC.

This rearrangement joins TRBV7-2 to TRBJ1-1; D is perhaps TRBD1 (6 bases). This CDR3 has 15 amino acids. The germline gives CDR1 SGHTA, CDR2 FQGNSA. Trimming left V 6 bases short and J 0 bases short, with 14 bases between. Written as DNA, the CDR3 is TGTGCCAGCAGTCCTAATGGGGGCATGAACACTGAAGCTTTCTTT. It yields the protein CASSPNGGMNTEAFF.

The genes are TRBV11-2 and TRBJ2-2; the D gene is possibly TRBD2 (6 bases). Per the germline V gene, CDR1 is SGHAT and CDR2 is FQNNGV. This CDR3 contains 16 residues. Trimming stripped 5 bases from V and 5 bases from J, with 18 bases between. In DNA form, the CDR3 reads TGTGCCAGCAGCATTCGACTAGAGGAGGGTACCGGGGAGCTGTTTTTT. This gives the protein CASSIRLEEGTGELFF.

V gene TRBV5-4 combines with J gene TRBJ2-5; 7 bases agree with TRBD2. The CDR3 runs to 15 residues. V was clipped by 0 bases and J by 4 bases; unmatched bases: 6. CDR1 SGHNT and CDR2 YYREEE come from the germline V gene (reference sequence). CDR3 in DNA: TGTGCCAGCAGCTTGGCCCACACGGGGGGAGAGACCCAGTACTTC. Translation gives CASSLAHTGGETQYF.

There are a few counts of this clone. The V call is TRBV5-4, the J call TRBJ2-2; no definite D call. Looked up from germline, CDR1 is SGHNT and CDR2 is YYREEE (reference sequence). This CDR3 has 13 amino acids. V lost 7 bases to trimming and J lost 1 base, with 8 bases between them. In DNA, the CDR3 is TGTGCCAGCCACGAACAGAACACCGGGGAGCTGTTTTTT. Its translation is CASHEQNTGELFF.

Only one count was recorded for this clone. This sequence joins TRBV7-9 and TRBJ1-5; TRBD1 matches 7 bases. The CDR3 extends over 19 amino acids. Germline values: CDR1 SEHNR, CDR2 FQNEAQ (reference sequence). The V and J ends lost 2 bases and 7 bases, in that order; junction bases with no gene match: 20. CDR3 residues: CASSLTRMGLRGGGQPQHF. The CDR3, as DNA: TGTGCCAGCAGCTTAACGCGGATGGGGCTAAGAGGGGGCGGCCAGCCCCAGCATTTT. Full variable domain (missing parts from reference TRBV7-9 and TRBJ1-5): DTGVSQNPRHKITKRGQNVTFRCDPISEHNRLYWYRQTLGQGPEFLTYFQNEAQLEKSRLLSDRFSAERPKGSFSTLEIQRTEQGDSAMYLCASSLTRMGLRGGGQPQHFGDGTRLSIL.

On this clone: This likely stems from a read error, as it lies one base from a far larger clone. CDR3 loop: CAGSQAGTGSTDTQYF. Here the CDR3 DNA reads TGTGCCGGCAGCCAAGCCGGGACAGGGTCCACAGATACGCAGTATTTT. The V and J genes are TRBV5-4 and TRBJ2-3; 9 nucleotides line up with TRBD1. CDR1 and CDR2 from the germline V gene are SGHNT and YYREEE (reference sequence). The CDR3 has 16 residues.